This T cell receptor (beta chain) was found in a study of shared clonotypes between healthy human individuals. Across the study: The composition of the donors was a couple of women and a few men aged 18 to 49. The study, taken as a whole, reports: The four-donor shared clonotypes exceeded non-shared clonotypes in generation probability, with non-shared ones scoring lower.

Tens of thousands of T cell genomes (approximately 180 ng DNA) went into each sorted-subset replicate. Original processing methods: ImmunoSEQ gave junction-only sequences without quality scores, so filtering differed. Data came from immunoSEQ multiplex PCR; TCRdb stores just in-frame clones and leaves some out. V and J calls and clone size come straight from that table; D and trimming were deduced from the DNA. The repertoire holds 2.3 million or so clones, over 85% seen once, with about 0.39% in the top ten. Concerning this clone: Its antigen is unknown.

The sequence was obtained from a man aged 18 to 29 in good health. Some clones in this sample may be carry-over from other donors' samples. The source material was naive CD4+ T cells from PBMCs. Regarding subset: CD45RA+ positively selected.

Here the CDR3 reads CASIRREGADTQYF. Written as DNA, the CDR3 is TGCGCCAGCATCCGGCGGGAGGGCGCGGATACGCAGTATTTT. This chain links TRBV10-1 with TRBJ2-3; 9 bases line up with TRBD2. Germline-derived CDR1 and CDR2 are WNHNN and SYGVQD (reference sequence). The CDR3 totals 14 residues. V lost 7 bases, J lost 6 bases, and 8 bases stayed unmatched.